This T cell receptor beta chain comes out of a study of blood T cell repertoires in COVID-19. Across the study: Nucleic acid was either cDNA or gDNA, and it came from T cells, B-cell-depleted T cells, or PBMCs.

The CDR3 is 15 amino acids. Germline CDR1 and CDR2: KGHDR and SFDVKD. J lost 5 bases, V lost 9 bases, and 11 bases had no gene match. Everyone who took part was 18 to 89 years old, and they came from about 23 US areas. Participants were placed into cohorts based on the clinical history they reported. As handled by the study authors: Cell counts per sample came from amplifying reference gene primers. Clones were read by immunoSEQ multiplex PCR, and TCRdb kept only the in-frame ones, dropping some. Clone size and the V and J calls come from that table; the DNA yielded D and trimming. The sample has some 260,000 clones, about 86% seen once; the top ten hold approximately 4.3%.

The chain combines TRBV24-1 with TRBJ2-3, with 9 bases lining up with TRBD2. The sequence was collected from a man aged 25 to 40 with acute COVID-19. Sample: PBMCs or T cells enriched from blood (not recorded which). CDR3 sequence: CATGAQAGGRDTQYF. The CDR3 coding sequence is TGTGCCACCGGGGCCCAAGCGGGGGGTCGAGATACGCAGTATTTT.